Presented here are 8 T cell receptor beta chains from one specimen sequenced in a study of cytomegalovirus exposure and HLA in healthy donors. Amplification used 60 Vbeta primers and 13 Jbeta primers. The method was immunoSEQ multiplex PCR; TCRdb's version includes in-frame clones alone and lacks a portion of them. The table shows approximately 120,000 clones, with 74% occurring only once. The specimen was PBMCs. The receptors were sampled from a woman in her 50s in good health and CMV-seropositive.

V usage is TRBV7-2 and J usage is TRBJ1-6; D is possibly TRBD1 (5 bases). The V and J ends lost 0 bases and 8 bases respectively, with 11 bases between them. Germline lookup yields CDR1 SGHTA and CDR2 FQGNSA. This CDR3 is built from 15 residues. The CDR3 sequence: CASSLAGTGYSPLHF. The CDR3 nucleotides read TGTGCCAGCAGCTTAGCTGGGACTGGTTATTCACCCCTCCACTTT.

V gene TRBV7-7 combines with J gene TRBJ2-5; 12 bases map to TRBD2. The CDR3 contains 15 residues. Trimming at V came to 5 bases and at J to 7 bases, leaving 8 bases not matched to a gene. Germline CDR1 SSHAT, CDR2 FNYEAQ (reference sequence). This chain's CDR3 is CASSKLAGGLVTQYF. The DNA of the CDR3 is TGTGCCAGCAGCAAGCTAGCGGGGGGGCTTGTGACCCAGTACTTC.

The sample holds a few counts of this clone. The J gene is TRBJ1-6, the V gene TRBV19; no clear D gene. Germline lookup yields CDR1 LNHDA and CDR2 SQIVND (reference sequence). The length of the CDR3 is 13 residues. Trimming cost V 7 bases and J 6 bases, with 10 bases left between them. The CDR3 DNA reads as TGTGCCAGTAAAGAACAGTTTAATTCACCCCTCCACTTT. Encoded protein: CASKEQFNSPLHF.

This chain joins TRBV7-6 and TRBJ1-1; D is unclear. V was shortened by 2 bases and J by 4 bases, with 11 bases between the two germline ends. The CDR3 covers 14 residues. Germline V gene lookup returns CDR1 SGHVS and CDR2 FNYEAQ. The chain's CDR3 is CASSLSTVGTEAFF. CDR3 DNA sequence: TGTGCCAGCAGCTTATCGACTGTGGGCACTGAAGCTTTCTTT.

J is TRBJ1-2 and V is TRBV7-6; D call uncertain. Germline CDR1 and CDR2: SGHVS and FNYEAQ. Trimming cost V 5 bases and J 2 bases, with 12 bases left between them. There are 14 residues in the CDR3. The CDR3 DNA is TGTGCCAGCAGCCCCTTGGAGGGAAACTATGGCTACACCTTC. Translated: CASSPLEGNYGYTF.

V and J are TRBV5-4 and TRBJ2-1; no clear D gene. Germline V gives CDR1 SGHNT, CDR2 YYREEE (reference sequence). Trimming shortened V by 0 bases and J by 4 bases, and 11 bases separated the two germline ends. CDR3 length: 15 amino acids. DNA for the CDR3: TGTGCCAGCAGCTTGGACAAATATTGGTACAATGAGCAGTTCTTC. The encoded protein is CASSLDKYWYNEQFF.

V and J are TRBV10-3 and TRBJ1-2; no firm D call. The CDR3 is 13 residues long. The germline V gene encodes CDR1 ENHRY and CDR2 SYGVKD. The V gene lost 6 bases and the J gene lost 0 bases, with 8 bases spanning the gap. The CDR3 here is CAIRAPANYGYTF. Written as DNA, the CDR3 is TGTGCCATCAGGGCACCAGCTAACTATGGCTACACCTTC.

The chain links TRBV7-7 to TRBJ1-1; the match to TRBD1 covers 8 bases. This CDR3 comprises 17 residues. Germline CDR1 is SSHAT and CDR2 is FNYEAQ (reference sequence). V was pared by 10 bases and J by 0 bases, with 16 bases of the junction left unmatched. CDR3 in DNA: TGTGCCACCACGCCCCCGGACAGGGCTCTAATGAACACTGAAGCTTTCTTT. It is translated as CATTPPDRALMNTEAFF.